A single sample gave rise to the 15 T cell receptor beta chains below, sequenced in a study of CD8 T cells in Susac syndrome. The RNA input was roughly 0.45 to 1 ug, and it was reverse transcribed with random hexamers. TCRdb re-derived calls from the immunoSEQ multiplex PCR reads in MiXCR, one entry per CDR3 protein. The sample lists about 150,000 distinct CDR3 sequences, nearly 97% occurring once. The material sequenced was CD8+ T cells from PBMCs. The receptors come from a human donor with multiple sclerosis.

The J gene is TRBJ2-1, the V gene TRBV5-6; no reliable D call. The CDR3 consists of 12 residues. Germline CDR1 reads SGHDT; CDR2 reads YYEEEE. V lost 0 bases to trimming and J lost 8 bases, with 6 bases between them. CDR3: CASSLVPDEQFF. DNA of the CDR3: TGTGCCAGCAGCTTGGTCCCGGATGAGCAGTTCTTC.

The chain couples TRBV9 to TRBJ2-5; 10 nucleotides agree with TRBD2. Germline loops: CDR1 SGDLS, CDR2 YYNGEE. The J segment lost 7 bases and the V segment lost 2 bases, leaving 5 bases of the junction unmatched. The CDR3 contains 14 residues. CDR3 bases: TGTGCCAGCAGCGTGAGTAGCGGGGGGATGACCCAGTACTTC. Protein: CASSVSSGGMTQYF.

CDR3 bases: TGTGCCAGCAGCCCGGGGGGGATTAGTAGCAATCAGCCCCAGCATTTT. Translating it yields CASSPGGISSNQPQHF. The chain uses TRBV12-3 or TRBV12-4 and TRBJ1-5; possible D gene TRBD1, 5 bases. Between the trimmed V and J ends, which lost 6 bases and 0 bases, there was a span of 15 bases. This CDR3 is 16 amino acids long.

This chain links TRBV30 with TRBJ1-4, with D tentatively TRBD1 (6 bases). The CDR3 has 17 amino acids. Per germline, CDR1 GTSNPN and CDR2 SVGIG (reference sequence). The V gene lost 0 bases and the J gene lost 6 bases, with 20 bases spanning the gap. The CDR3 here is CAWSVNSVTGDYEKLFF. For the CDR3, the DNA is TGTGCCTGGAGTGTAAATTCGGTGACAGGCGATTATGAAAAACTGTTTTTT.

The chain carries TRBV9 and TRBJ1-1; TRBD1 might be the D (5 bases). The length of the CDR3 is 14 residues. V lost 0 bases and J 3 bases, leaving 9 bases between the germline ends. Looked up from germline, CDR1 is SGDLS and CDR2 is YYNGEE. Written as DNA, the CDR3 is TGTGCCAGCAGCGTAGCCCTCAGGGACACTGAAGCTTTCTTT. It encodes CASSVALRDTEAFF.

The rearrangement joins TRBV28 to TRBJ2-3, with D possibly being TRBD1 or TRBD2 (5 bases each). Germline V gives CDR1 MDHEN, CDR2 SYDVKM. The germline V and J ends were trimmed by 2 bases and 0 bases, with 9 bases remaining between them. The CDR3 is made up of 15 amino acids. CDR3 bases: TGTGCCAGCAGTTTAGAGGGGTCTAGCACAGATACGCAGTATTTT. It is translated as CASSLEGSSTDTQYF.

The chain recombines TRBV29-1 with TRBJ1-2; D remains ambiguous. V dropped 4 bases and J dropped 6 bases, with 21 bases sitting between them. The CDR3 is made up of 15 amino acids. Germline V gene data show CDR1 as SQVTM and CDR2 as ANQGSEA. CDR3 region: CSVGMGTAVLDGYTF. DNA for the CDR3: TGCAGCGTTGGAATGGGAACAGCCGTTTTGGATGGCTACACCTTC.

The chain combines TRBV7-3 with TRBJ2-3, with D maybe TRBD1 (6 bases). Germline CDR1 SGHTA, CDR2 FQGTGA. The CDR3 has 13 amino acids. The V end was cut by 8 bases, the J end by 5 bases, with 14 bases between. The CDR3 DNA follows: TGTGCCAGCGGTGGGGGCCCAGGAGATACGCAGTATTTT. It specifies CASGGGPGDTQYF.

V and J are TRBV30 and TRBJ2-4, with D unresolved. Germline-derived CDR1 and CDR2 are GTSNPN and SVGIG (reference sequence). Trimming stripped 8 bases from V and 10 bases from J, with 18 bases between. This CDR3 has 12 amino acids. The CDR3 nucleotides are TGTGCCGGCCGAGACTCCCTGGGGATTCAGTACTTC. Translation: CAGRDSLGIQYF.

The gene calls are TRBV20-1 and TRBJ2-3, with D possibly TRBD2 on 6 matching bases. This CDR3 has 16 residues. CDR1 is DFQATT and CDR2 is SNEGSKA in the germline V gene (reference sequence). Trimming took off 3 bases at V and 1 base at J, with 17 bases between the two ends. The CDR3 loop is CSARGLQVAGTDTQYF. In nucleotides, the CDR3 is TGCAGTGCTAGGGGCTTGCAAGTAGCGGGCACAGATACGCAGTATTTT.

The chain employs TRBV9 and TRBJ2-5; D may be TRBD1 or TRBD2 (5 bases each). The CDR3 covers 15 residues. CDR1 and CDR2 from the germline V gene are SGDLS and YYNGEE. V was cut by 4 bases and J by 5 bases, with 18 bases left in between. For the CDR3, the DNA is TGTGCCAGCAGCTCTGAGGGGTTTACGGGGGAGACCCAGTACTTC. This encodes CASSSEGFTGETQYF.

The gene calls are TRBV7-9 and TRBJ2-1; 10 positions agree with TRBD2. Germline V lookup: CDR1 SEHNR, CDR2 FQNEAQ (reference sequence). CDR3 length: 15 amino acids. With 5 bases clipped from V and 8 bases from J, the junction kept 9 bases outside the gene matches. CDR3 sequence reads: CASSHPGLASHEQFF. DNA for the CDR3: TGTGCCAGCAGCCACCCGGGACTAGCGAGCCATGAGCAGTTCTTC.

The chain uses TRBV27 and TRBJ1-2; maybe TRBD1 (6 bases). Trimming cost V 3 bases and J 6 bases, with 11 bases left between them. This CDR3 spans 13 amino acids. Per germline, CDR1 MNHEY and CDR2 SMNVEV (reference sequence). CDR3: CASSFNRVDGYTF. The CDR3 DNA reads as TGTGCCAGCAGTTTTAACAGGGTCGATGGCTACACCTTC.

This clonotype is a singleton in its sample. The CDR3 DNA follows: TGCGCCAGCAGCCAACCCCCACTTGCTTCCGCCGGGGAGCTGTTTTTT. Encoded protein: CASSQPPLASAGELFF. V gene TRBV4-1 combines with J gene TRBJ2-2; D remains unclear. CDR3 size: 16 residues. V lost 2 bases, J lost 6 bases, and 16 bases lay in between. Germline loops: CDR1 MGHRA, CDR2 YSYEKL.

The V call is TRBV7-9, the J call TRBJ2-5; 10 bases are shared with TRBD1. This CDR3 has 15 residues. The germline gives CDR1 SEHNR, CDR2 FQNEAQ (reference sequence). Trimming removed 5 bases from V and 5 bases from J; junction bases left unmatched: 8. CDR3 loop: CASSPLGTGVETQYF. CDR3 bases: TGTGCCAGCAGCCCCCTCGGGACAGGGGTTGAGACCCAGTACTTC.